This record concerns one TCR beta chain sequence. Its antigen is currently unknown. This sample was taken from a study of regulatory T cells in long-lasting Graves disease. About the research overall: Antithyroid drug exposure in newly diagnosed Graves' patients had lasted under 3 months. Study results and limitations: Examination was confined to peripheral blood, excluding thyroid tissue.

Sample time point: newly diagnosed GD, antithyroid drugs for less than 3 months. The authors made the TCR library using RNA they extracted from PBMCs. Diagnoses of Graves' disease were made by American Thyroid Association guidelines. The CDR3 length is 13 residues. Germline trimming cut 7 bases from V and 2 bases from J; bases unmatched to any gene: 5. Germline-derived CDR1 and CDR2 are PRHDT and FYEKMQ (reference sequence). To make TCR beta libraries, researchers used iRepertoire HTBI primers and Arm-PCR of CDR3 regions. MiXCR, run by TCRdb on the multiplex PCR reads, gives a single entry per CDR3 protein. The sample records about 470,000 distinct CDR3 sequences, 14% to 15% being singletons. The same sample was also studied in work on T cells in Graves' hyperthyroidism and ophthalmopathy.

The chain is built from TRBV13 and TRBJ2-7; TRBD2 matches at 7 bases. Sequencing was performed on peripheral blood mononuclear cells (PBMCs), taken at new diagnosis, from a patient treated with antithyroid drugs. This TCR came from a young woman with Graves disease. The CDR3 spells CASTPSGTYEQYF. Here the CDR3 DNA reads TGTGCCAGCACCCCTAGCGGAACCTACGAGCAGTACTTC.